The T cell receptor beta chain described here comes from a study of long-term antiretroviral therapy in people with HIV. Study-level results: Diversity rose after ART but stayed below transplant donor controls. Regardless of time point, clones expanded before ART dominated the repertoire. Viral resistance, ART adherence and therapy changes all lacked available data.

A note on this clone: What it recognizes is unknown.

Survey-level resolution applied to immunoSEQ assay v3.0. The assay was immunoSEQ multiplex PCR, and TCRdb's table has in-frame clones only and misses some. The sample lists 6,500 to 7,500 clones, under 85% occurring once. The sequence was obtained from a man aged 35-49 years with HIV. Sequences were derived from unsorted PBMCs, sampled 1.1 years after starting antiretroviral therapy.

CDR3 region: CASSASTSGGGNEQFF. The CDR3 DNA reads TGCGCCAGCAGCGCCTCTACTAGCGGGGGGGGTAATGAGCAGTTCTTC. This chain links TRBV5-1 with TRBJ2-1; 13 bases match TRBD2. Germline V gene lookup returns CDR1 SGHRS and CDR2 YFSETQ. There are 16 residues in the CDR3. V was pared by 4 bases and J by 7 bases, with 8 bases of the junction left unmatched.